The 32 T cell receptor beta chains given below trace back to one sample, sequenced in a study of T-cell reconstitution after alpha-beta-depleted transplantation in children. Unique molecular identifiers were incorporated into the prepared TCRbeta library. TCRdb recomputed calls from the PCR reads with MiXCR, one row per CDR3 protein. Of about 420,000 distinct CDR3 sequences listed, around 15% are singletons. The sample consisted of PBMCs, mostly from graft donor cells, taken 360 days after TCRalphabeta/CD19-depleted stem cell transplant. These receptors were obtained from a boy less than two years old who had a stem cell transplant for Wiskott-Aldrich syndrome, so the T cells may come from the graft donor.

In this sample, this clonotype turned up a few times. The genes are TRBV27 and TRBJ1-1; D gene uncertain. The CDR3 extends over 13 amino acids. V was shortened by 3 bases and J by 11 bases, with 16 bases between the two germline ends. Germline assignment: CDR1 MNHEY and CDR2 SMNVEV (reference sequence). DNA of the CDR3: TGTGCCAGCAGTTTTATAGGCGCTCGAGGGGCTTTCTTT. Translating it yields CASSFIGARGAFF.

The chain employs TRBV7-2 and TRBJ2-7, with D maybe TRBD2 (6 bases). CDR3 size: 14 residues. Germline-derived CDR1 and CDR2 are SGHTA and FQGNSA. The V gene lost 4 bases and the J gene lost 6 bases, with 16 bases spanning the gap. CDR3 in amino acids: CASSSRLGLSEQYF. DNA for the CDR3: TGTGCCAGCAGCTCCCGACTAGGTCTGAGCGAGCAGTACTTC. The variable domain in full, completed from reference TRBV7-2 and TRBJ2-7, reads GAGVSQSPSNKVTEKGKDVELRCDPISGHTALYWYRQSLGQGLEFLIYFQGNSAPDKSGLPSDRFSAERTGGSVSTLTIQRTQQEDSAVYLCASSSRLGLSEQYFGPGTRLTVT.

This chain connects TRBV4-1 to TRBJ2-1; TRBD2 agrees at 8 bases. The V and J ends lost 5 bases and 3 bases, in that order; junction bases with no gene match: 3. Germline V gene data show CDR1 as MGHRA and CDR2 as YSYEKL. CDR3 length equals 14 residues. CDR3 nucleotide sequence: TGCGCCAGCAGCTTTAGCGGGGACTACAATGAGCAGTTCTTC. Protein sequence: CASSFSGDYNEQFF.

About this clonotype itself: The junction departs from germline at one end; a sequencing error may be responsible. The V gene is TRBV5-1, the J gene TRBJ1-1; TRBD1 aligns across 9 bases. This CDR3 comprises 16 residues. Germline values: CDR1 SGHRS, CDR2 YFSETQ. CDR3 residues: CASSLPRTGANTEAFF. DNA of the CDR3: TGCGCCAGCAGCTTGCCCAGGACAGGGGCGAACACTGAGGCTTTCTTT.

This chain uses TRBV13 with TRBJ2-2; perhaps TRBD2 as D (5 bases). Germline CDR1 is PRHDT and CDR2 is FYEKMQ (reference sequence). V lost 5 bases, J lost 4 bases, and 17 bases lay in between. The CDR3 is 16 amino acids. CDR3 coding DNA: TGTGCCAGCAGCAGACGAGGGAAATCGGGCACCGGGGAGCTGTTTTTT. The encoded protein is CASSRRGKSGTGELFF.

V usage is TRBV5-1 and J usage is TRBJ2-4; D gene uncertain. Between the trimmed V and J ends, which lost 4 bases and 1 base, there was a span of 9 bases. Germline V lookup: CDR1 SGHRS, CDR2 YFSETQ. The CDR3 extends over 14 amino acids. CDR3 in DNA: TGCGCCAGCAGCCCTGATTTTGCCAAAAACATTCAGTACTTC. Protein product: CASSPDFAKNIQYF. The entire variable domain, with the rest obtained from reference TRBV5-1 and TRBJ2-4, is as follows: KAGVTQTPRYLIKTRGQQVTLSCSPISGHRSVSWYQQTPGQGLQFLFEYFSETQRNKGNFPGRFSGRQFSNSRSEMNVSTLELGDSALYLCASSPDFAKNIQYFGAGTRLSVL.

V gene TRBV29-1 combines with J gene TRBJ2-7; a weak D match, TRBD1 (5 bases). Germline V gene sequence: CDR1 SQVTM, CDR2 ANQGSEA. This CDR3 has 15 residues. V was shortened by 7 bases and J by 3 bases, with 22 bases between the two germline ends. The CDR3 DNA reads TGCAGCGCATCGCCTGCAGGGCGGACGGTCTACGAGCAGTACTTC. This translates into CSASPAGRTVYEQYF.

The chain uses TRBV5-1 and TRBJ2-1, with D uncertain. The CDR3 has 17 residues. Between the trimmed V and J ends, which lost 2 bases and 3 bases, there was a span of 18 bases. Per the germline V gene, CDR1 is SGHRS and CDR2 is YFSETQ. The CDR3 DNA reads TGCGCCAGCAGCTTAGCGACATCATCTCAGAACTACAATGAGCAGTTCTTC. Amino acid sequence: CASSLATSSQNYNEQFF.

The chain is built from TRBV2 and TRBJ1-5; 8 bases map to TRBD1. V shed 8 bases, J shed 6 bases, and the junction held 9 bases outside the gene matches. The CDR3 is 14 amino acids. The germline gives CDR1 SNHLY, CDR2 FYNNEI. CDR3 nucleotide sequence: TGTGCCAGCCTAATGACAGGGGAGAGTCAGCCCCAGCATTTT. Amino acid sequence: CASLMTGESQPQHF. Together with reference TRBV2 and TRBJ1-5, the CDR3 gives the full variable domain: EPEVTQTPSHQVTQMGQEVILRCVPISNHLYFYWYRQILGQKVEFLVSFYNNEISEKSEIFDDQFSVERPDGSNFTLKIRSTKLEDSAMYFCASLMTGESQPQHFGDGTRLSIL.

This clonotype showed up just once. This chain uses TRBV7-9 with TRBJ1-2; 9 bases fit TRBD1. CDR3 size: 13 residues. Trimming at V came to 5 bases and at J to 8 bases, leaving 6 bases not matched to a gene. Germline V gives CDR1 SEHNR, CDR2 FQNEAQ (reference sequence). The CDR3 is CASSRGQGKGYTF. The CDR3 DNA follows: TGTGCCAGCAGCCGGGGACAGGGAAAGGGCTACACCTTC. The full variable domain, completed using reference TRBV7-9 and TRBJ1-2, is DTGVSQNPRHKITKRGQNVTFRCDPISEHNRLYWYRQTLGQGPEFLTYFQNEAQLEKSRLLSDRFSAERPKGSFSTLEIQRTEQGDSAMYLCASSRGQGKGYTFGSGTRLTVV.

This clonotype was recorded a few times. The V call is TRBV12-3 or TRBV12-4, the J call TRBJ2-3, with 9 bases aligning to TRBD2. Trimming cost V 2 bases and J 1 base; bases outside gene matches: 19. The CDR3 covers 21 residues. CDR3 residues: CASSLLLGLAGSGGRTDTQYF. The DNA for the CDR3 is TGTGCCAGCAGTTTACTTCTAGGGCTAGCGGGATCGGGGGGCCGCACAGATACGCAGTATTTT.

This clonotype was counted at least ten times. J is TRBJ2-1 and V is TRBV5-1, with TRBD2 matching 8 bases. This CDR3 has 17 residues. Germline CDR1 SGHRS, CDR2 YFSETQ. V trimming: 0 bases; J trimming: 6 bases; junction bases outside the gene matches: 11. Here the CDR3 reads CASSLVGSGSYGNEQFF. The CDR3 DNA sequence: TGCGCCAGCAGCTTGGTGGGGAGCGGGAGTTACGGCAATGAGCAGTTCTTC.

This clonotype showed up just a few times. The chain employs TRBV20-1 and TRBJ1-2, with D possibly matching TRBD1 (5 bases). CDR3 length: 11 amino acids. Trimming pared 6 bases from V and 8 bases from J, leaving 13 bases between. The V gene's germline CDR1 is DFQATT and CDR2 SNEGSKA (reference sequence). CDR3 protein: CSAPRGGGYTF. The CDR3 DNA follows: TGCAGTGCCCCCCGGGGCGGCGGCTACACCTTC.

This clonotype has just a few counts. A junction end diverges from the germline sequence, so it may reflect a read error. The chain's CDR3 is CACSFSFTSGGENNEQFF. Here the CDR3 DNA reads TGTGCCTGCAGTTTTTCTTTCACCAGCGGGGGGGAGAACAATGAGCAGTTCTTC. This chain joins TRBV12-3 or TRBV12-4 and TRBJ2-1; the match to TRBD2 covers 10 bases. This CDR3 comprises 18 residues.

The chain joins TRBV5-1 to TRBJ2-3; D is perhaps TRBD1 (6 bases). Germline CDR1 reads SGHRS; CDR2 reads YFSETQ. V was clipped by 4 bases and J by 0 bases, with 12 bases between them. This CDR3 is built from 15 residues. CDR3 amino acids: CASSAGTSSTDTQYF. The CDR3 DNA follows: TGCGCCAGCAGCGCCGGGACATCTAGCACAGATACGCAGTATTTT.

This clonotype was counted a few times. This sequence joins TRBV6-2 or TRBV6-3 and TRBJ2-5, with no clear D. This CDR3 is 14 amino acids long. The V gene lost 2 bases and the J gene lost 4 bases, with 11 bases spanning the gap. CDR1 is MNHEY, CDR2 SVGEGT, per germline. The CDR3 here is CASSYGLWGETQYF. CDR3 DNA sequence: TGTGCCAGCAGTTACGGTCTGTGGGGAGAGACCCAGTACTTC.

This clonotype turned up a few times. The J gene is TRBJ2-7, the V gene TRBV7-2, with 7 bases aligning to TRBD1. CDR1 and CDR2 from the germline V gene are SGHTA and FQGNSA. The CDR3 is 15 amino acids. After removal of 5 bases from V and 4 bases from J, the junction contained 11 bases not matched to a gene. The CDR3 loop reads CASSLRGQAHYEQYF. The CDR3 coding sequence is TGTGCCAGCAGCCTCCGCGGACAGGCGCATTACGAGCAGTACTTC.

This chain uses TRBV2 with TRBJ1-1, with D possibly matching TRBD1 (5 bases). Germline CDR1 is SNHLY and CDR2 is FYNNEI. The CDR3 covers 16 residues. V lost 11 bases and J lost 4, with 26 bases in between. The DNA of the CDR3 is TGTGCCGGCGTTCGGGACTCCCTCTTCCCGGGCACTGAAGCTTTCTTT. It codes for CAGVRDSLFPGTEAFF.

This clonotype was observed a few times. The chain uses TRBV7-2 and TRBJ1-6, with unresolved D. The CDR3 extends over 13 amino acids. Germline CDR1 reads SGHTA; CDR2 reads FQGNSA. Trimming stripped 4 bases from V and 7 bases from J, with 8 bases between. CDR3 region: CASSSRGNSPLHF. For the CDR3, the DNA is TGTGCCAGCAGCTCCAGAGGGAATTCACCCCTCCACTTT.

V gene TRBV12-3 or TRBV12-4 combines with J gene TRBJ2-3; tentatively, D is TRBD1 (6 bases). This CDR3 contains 15 residues. The V end lost 6 bases, the J end lost 1 base, and 14 bases lay between the germline ends. The CDR3 is CASRKQGTGTDTQYF. CDR3 DNA: TGTGCCAGCAGGAAACAGGGAACGGGCACAGATACGCAGTATTTT.

This clonotype was detected only a few times. The rearrangement links TRBV27 to TRBJ1-2; weak D call: TRBD1 (5 bases). This CDR3 is 14 amino acids long. Between the trimmed V and J ends, which lost 2 bases and 1 base, there was a span of 8 bases. CDR1 is MNHEY and CDR2 is SMNVEV in the germline V gene (reference sequence). The CDR3, as DNA: TGTGCCAGCAGTTTAGGGGGATTTAACTATGGCTACACCTTC. Translating gives CASSLGGFNYGYTF.

This clonotype was detected a few times. This chain links TRBV15 with TRBJ1-4; possibly TRBD1 for D (6 bases). Trimming took off 1 base at V and 10 bases at J, with 13 bases between the two ends. The CDR3 covers 14 residues. The germline CDR1 and CDR2 sequences are LNHNV and YYDKDF (reference sequence). CDR3 region: CATSRAQGIGKLFF. DNA of the CDR3: TGTGCCACCAGCAGAGCTCAGGGGATCGGAAAACTGTTTTTT.

This clonotype was picked up a small number of times. This rearrangement joins TRBV28 to TRBJ2-6; D ambiguous. The germline V and J ends were trimmed by 1 base and 1 base, with 8 bases remaining between them. This CDR3 is built from 16 residues. Per germline, CDR1 MDHEN and CDR2 SYDVKM. CDR3 amino acids: CASSLSRLSGANVLTF. CDR3 bases: TGTGCCAGCAGTTTATCGAGGCTATCTGGGGCCAACGTCCTGACTTTC.

The V gene is TRBV7-9, the J gene TRBJ1-5; TRBD1 aligns across 7 bases. The CDR3 spans 15 residues. Trimming cost V 4 bases and J 0 bases; bases outside gene matches: 3. Germline V gene data show CDR1 as SEHNR and CDR2 as FQNEAQ (reference sequence). The CDR3 sequence is CASSSGQTSNQPQHF. CDR3 bases: TGTGCCAGCAGCTCGGGACAGACTAGCAATCAGCCCCAGCATTTT.

On this clonotype: A read error may produce the germline difference seen at one junction end. The chain carries TRBV29-1 and TRBJ2-7; D is uncertain. This CDR3 region has 11 residues. Germline V gene sequence: CDR1 SQVTM, CDR2 ANQGSEA. Here the CDR3 DNA reads TGCAGCGTTGAAACAGTCTACGCGCAGTACTTC. Protein product: CSVETVYAQYF.

This clonotype was seen a few times. The chain carries TRBV11-1 and TRBJ2-7; TRBD1 matches at 10 bases. This CDR3 is 18 amino acids long. CDR1 SGHAT and CDR2 FQDESV come from the germline V gene (reference sequence). Unmatched junction bases numbered 16, after V lost 4 bases and J lost 4 bases. CDR3 protein: CASSSGQGGFDVSYEQYF. CDR3 nucleotide sequence: TGTGCCAGCAGCTCCGGACAGGGGGGATTCGACGTTTCTTACGAGCAGTACTTC.

In regard to this clonotype: This clone may be a read error of a much larger clone one base away. V gene TRBV10-3 combines with J gene TRBJ2-1; tentative D call: TRBD2 (6 bases). The CDR3 spans 13 residues. Trimming pared 7 bases from V and 6 bases from J, leaving 13 bases between. Germline V CDR1 and CDR2: ENHRY, SYGVKD. The CDR3: CAIKGTPPNEQFF. CDR3 coding DNA: TGTGCCATCAAGGGGACTCCCCCCAATGAGCAGTTCTTC.

This clonotype was picked up a small number of times. This chain connects TRBV21-1 to TRBJ2-2; the table's D call, TRBD1, was not checked against the DNA. TRBV21-1 is designated a pseudogene. The CDR3 spans 15 residues. The CDR3 coding sequence is TGTGCCAGCAGCGAGCTGTCGACAGACACCGGGGAGCTGTTTTTT. This gives the protein CASSELSTDTGELFF.

This clonotype was picked up a small number of times. For the CDR3, the DNA is TGTGCCAGCAGTTACAACACTTACGAGCAGTACTTC. Encoded protein: CASSYNTYEQYF. V is TRBV12-3 or TRBV12-4 and J is TRBJ2-7; no definite D call. Trimming shortened V by 4 bases and J by 4 bases, and 8 bases separated the two germline ends. This CDR3 is built from 12 residues.

The chain has TRBV7-7 and TRBJ2-5; a possible D gene is TRBD2 (6 bases). Trimming pared 0 bases from V and 5 bases from J, leaving 13 bases between. This CDR3 is 15 amino acids long. Germline-derived CDR1 and CDR2 are SSHAT and FNYEAQ (reference sequence). Here the CDR3 reads CASSLAFASEETQYF. The CDR3 DNA reads as TGTGCCAGCAGCTTAGCGTTCGCTAGCGAGGAGACCCAGTACTTC.

The chain recombines TRBV11-1 with TRBJ2-7, with 10 bases fitting TRBD2. The CDR3 is 18 amino acids. V dropped 5 bases and J dropped 2; count of bases not matched to a gene: 15. Germline CDR1 is SGHAT and CDR2 is FQDESV (reference sequence). The CDR3 DNA reads TGTGCCAGCAGCACCCCGATTACCGGGACTAGCGTTCCCTACGAGCAGTACTTC. Protein: CASSTPITGTSVPYEQYF.

The rearrangement joins TRBV7-6 to TRBJ1-6, with D hard to call. Per germline, CDR1 SGHVS and CDR2 FNYEAQ. V dropped 5 bases and J dropped 0 bases, with 11 bases sitting between them. The CDR3 extends over 16 amino acids. The CDR3 nucleotides are TGTGCCAGCAGCCCTCGGGCTAGCTCCTATAATTCACCCCTCCACTTT. Translated: CASSPRASSYNSPLHF.